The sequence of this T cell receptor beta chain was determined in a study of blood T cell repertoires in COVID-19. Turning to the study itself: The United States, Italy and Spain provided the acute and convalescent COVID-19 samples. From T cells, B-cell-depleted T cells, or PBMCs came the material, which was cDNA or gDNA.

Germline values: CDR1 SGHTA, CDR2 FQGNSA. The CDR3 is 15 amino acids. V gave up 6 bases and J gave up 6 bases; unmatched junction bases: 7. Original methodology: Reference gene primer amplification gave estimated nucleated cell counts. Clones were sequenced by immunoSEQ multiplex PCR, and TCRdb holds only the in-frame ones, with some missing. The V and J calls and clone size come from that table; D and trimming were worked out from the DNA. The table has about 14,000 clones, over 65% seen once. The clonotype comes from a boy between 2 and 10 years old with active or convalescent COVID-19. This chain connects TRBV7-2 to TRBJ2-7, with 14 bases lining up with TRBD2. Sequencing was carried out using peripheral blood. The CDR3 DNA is TGTGCCAGCAGTTTGGGACTAGCGGGAGTCTCCGAGCAGTACTTC. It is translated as CASSLGLAGVSEQYF.